The rows below give T cell receptor beta chains drawn from one sample of a study of beta chain features in type 1 diabetes. The protocol was immunoSEQ multiplex PCR, while the TCRdb copy is restricted to in-frame clones and leaves out a portion. The repertoire holds hundreds of thousands of clones, with around an eighth as singletons. Sequencing was done on a sample of naive CD4+ T cells from blood. Receptors originate from a man aged 18 to 35 with type 1 diabetes. Both conserved end residues are part of each CDR3. Fields, in order: D gene, clone size, V gene, J gene, CDR3 DNA, CDR3 protein. The D gene is left open where the match is weak. Size is stated for part of the rows, as once, few or many counts, or as a class when the clone is expanded.

d_call: NA
clone_size: NA
v_call: TRBV30
j_call: TRBJ1-1
cdr3_nt: TGTGCCTCCTCCCCGCCGGGACATCCAAACACTGAAGCTTTCTTT
cdr3_aa: CASSPPGHPNTEAFF

d_call: TRBD2
clone_size: NA
v_call: TRBV5-1
j_call: TRBJ2-5
cdr3_nt: TGCGCCAGTGGACTAGCGGGGCCGGGGGCAGAGACCCAGTACTTC
cdr3_aa: CASGLAGPGAETQYF

d_call: NA
clone_size: NA
v_call: TRBV5-6
j_call: TRBJ1-1
cdr3_nt: TGTGCCAGCTCCCCCAACAGGCTCTCCCCTGAAGCTTTCTTT
cdr3_aa: CASSPNRLSPEAFF

d_call: NA
clone_size: few
v_call: TRBV21-1
j_call: TRBJ2-3
cdr3_nt: TGTGCCAGCTGGGACCGGGATACGCAGTATTTT
cdr3_aa: CASWDRDTQYF

d_call: NA
clone_size: NA
v_call: TRBV19
j_call: TRBJ2-5
cdr3_nt: TGTGCCAGTAGTATGCCGGAAACAGAGACCCAGTACTTC
cdr3_aa: CASSMPETETQYF

d_call: NA
clone_size: NA
v_call: TRBV6-5
j_call: TRBJ1-2
cdr3_nt: TGTGCCAGCAGTACAGGGTACGGCTACACCTTC
cdr3_aa: CASSTGYGYTF

d_call: TRBD1
clone_size: few
v_call: TRBV2
j_call: TRBJ2-2
cdr3_nt: TGTGCCAGCAGGGACAGGGAGAACACCGGGGAGCTGTTTTTT
cdr3_aa: CASRDRENTGELFF

d_call: NA
clone_size: once
v_call: TRBV2
j_call: TRBJ2-1
cdr3_nt: TGTGCCAGCAGGGGGGACGGCTACAATGAGCAGTTCTTC
cdr3_aa: CASRGDGYNEQFF

d_call: TRBD1
clone_size: few
v_call: TRBV5-1
j_call: TRBJ2-5
cdr3_nt: TGCGCCAGCAGTACCGGGACAGGGAAAGAGACCCAGTACTTC
cdr3_aa: CASSTGTGKETQYF

d_call: TRBD1
clone_size: few
v_call: TRBV29-1
j_call: TRBJ1-2
cdr3_nt: TGCAGCGTTGAAGACGGGACAGGCGGCTATGGCTACACCTTC
cdr3_aa: CSVEDGTGGYGYTF

d_call: NA
clone_size: NA
v_call: TRBV6-6
j_call: TRBJ2-7
cdr3_nt: TGTGCCAGCAGTCCTCAGGGATCCTACGAGCAGTACTTC
cdr3_aa: CASSPQGSYEQYF

d_call: NA
clone_size: NA
v_call: TRBV15
j_call: TRBJ1-5
cdr3_nt: TGTGCCACCAGCAGAATGGCCAATCAGCCCCAGCATTTT
cdr3_aa: CATSRMANQPQHF

d_call: NA
clone_size: few
v_call: TRBV9
j_call: TRBJ1-2
cdr3_nt: TGTGCCAGCAGCGTAGCGGCTAACTATGGCTACACCTTC
cdr3_aa: CASSVAANYGYTF

d_call: TRBD1
clone_size: NA
v_call: TRBV5-1
j_call: TRBJ2-5
cdr3_nt: TGCGCCAGCAGCAAGACAGGGGGAGAGCAAGAGACCCAGTACTTC
cdr3_aa: CASSKTGGEQETQYF

d_call: NA
clone_size: few
v_call: TRBV7-8
j_call: TRBJ1-1
cdr3_nt: TGTGCCAGCAGCTTAGCGAGAGGGCACACTGAAGCTTTCTTT
cdr3_aa: CASSLARGHTEAFF

d_call: NA
clone_size: few
v_call: TRBV7-9
j_call: TRBJ2-2
cdr3_nt: TGTGCCAGCAGCGGGGAGCTGTTTTTT
cdr3_aa: CASSGELFF

d_call: TRBD2
clone_size: few
v_call: TRBV4-1
j_call: TRBJ2-1
cdr3_nt: TGCGCCAGCAGCCGGGGGGGATCCTCCTACAATGAGCAGTTCTTC
cdr3_aa: CASSRGGSSYNEQFF

d_call: NA
clone_size: NA
v_call: TRBV6-5
j_call: TRBJ1-3
cdr3_nt: TGTGCCAGCACTCAGGGCACCTCTGGAAACACCATATATTTT
cdr3_aa: CASTQGTSGNTIYF

d_call: TRBD1
clone_size: few
v_call: TRBV25-1
j_call: TRBJ2-1
cdr3_nt: TGTGCCAGCAGTCCGCCGGGACAGGGCTACAATGAGCAGTTCTTC
cdr3_aa: CASSPPGQGYNEQFF

d_call: TRBD1
clone_size: NA
v_call: TRBV7-8
j_call: TRBJ1-2
cdr3_nt: TGTGCCAGCAGCTCTGGTAGGACGGGACAGAGTTACTATGGCTACACCTTC
cdr3_aa: CASSSGRTGQSYYGYTF

d_call: NA
clone_size: NA
v_call: TRBV11-2
j_call: TRBJ1-2
cdr3_nt: TGTGCCAGCAGCTTATACCGGGACAATGGCTACACCTTC
cdr3_aa: CASSLYRDNGYTF

d_call: TRBD1
clone_size: NA
v_call: TRBV4-1
j_call: TRBJ2-7
cdr3_nt: TGCGCCAGCAGCCATGGGAGGACAGGGGCCGCAGTTTACTACGAGCAGTACTTC
cdr3_aa: CASSHGRTGAAVYYEQYF

d_call: NA
clone_size: few
v_call: TRBV14
j_call: TRBJ2-1
cdr3_nt: TGTGCCAGCAGCCAGGGGCTCCCAGGCTATGAGCAGTTCTTC
cdr3_aa: CASSQGLPGYEQFF

d_call: NA
clone_size: few
v_call: TRBV13
j_call: TRBJ1-6
cdr3_nt: TGTGCCAGCAGCCGGCGGCTTTCACCCCTCCACTTT
cdr3_aa: CASSRRLSPLHF

d_call: NA
clone_size: few
v_call: TRBV2
j_call: TRBJ2-5
cdr3_nt: TGTGCCAGCAGTGAGCAAGAGCTGTCGACCCAGTACTTC
cdr3_aa: CASSEQELSTQYF

d_call: NA
clone_size: NA
v_call: TRBV6-1
j_call: TRBJ2-1
cdr3_nt: TGTGCCAGCAGTGAACTTAAGGATGAGCAGTTCTTC
cdr3_aa: CASSELKDEQFF

d_call: TRBD1
clone_size: NA
v_call: TRBV7-2
j_call: TRBJ2-7
cdr3_nt: TGTGCCAGCAGCTTCCGGACAGGGAGCGACGAGCAGTACTTC
cdr3_aa: CASSFRTGSDEQYF

d_call: TRBD1
clone_size: few
v_call: TRBV14
j_call: TRBJ2-6
cdr3_nt: TGTGCCAGCAGCCGACAAGGACAGGTGGGGGCCAACGTCCTGACTTTC
cdr3_aa: CASSRQGQVGANVLTF

d_call: TRBD1
clone_size: NA
v_call: TRBV5-1
j_call: TRBJ1-1
cdr3_nt: TGCGCCAGCAGCTCACTGACAGGGACGGGCACTGAAGCTTTCTTT
cdr3_aa: CASSSLTGTGTEAFF

d_call: NA
clone_size: NA
v_call: TRBV29-1
j_call: TRBJ2-2
cdr3_nt: TGCAGCGTCCCTCAGGGTGGGTCCGGGGAGCTGTTTTTT
cdr3_aa: CSVPQGGSGELFF

d_call: TRBD1
clone_size: NA
v_call: TRBV18
j_call: TRBJ1-2
cdr3_nt: TGTGCCAGCTCCCCCGGGACAGGGTCGGATGGCTACACCTTC
cdr3_aa: CASSPGTGSDGYTF

d_call: NA
clone_size: few
v_call: TRBV7-9
j_call: TRBJ2-2
cdr3_nt: TGTGCCAGCAGCTCTCTAGCTTATACCGGGGAGCTGTTTTTT
cdr3_aa: CASSSLAYTGELFF

d_call: NA
clone_size: few
v_call: TRBV18
j_call: TRBJ2-7
cdr3_nt: TGTGCCAGCTCACCTGGGTTACAGAGTACCCCCTACGAGCAGTACTTC
cdr3_aa: CASSPGLQSTPYEQYF

d_call: NA
clone_size: few
v_call: TRBV10-3
j_call: TRBJ2-7
cdr3_nt: TGTGCCATCAGAGGGACCGATCCCTACGAGCAGTACTTC
cdr3_aa: CAIRGTDPYEQYF

d_call: NA
clone_size: NA
v_call: TRBV2
j_call: TRBJ2-3
cdr3_nt: TGTGCCAGCTCTCTCCAAAGCACAGATACGCAGTATTTT
cdr3_aa: CASSLQSTDTQYF

d_call: NA
clone_size: NA
v_call: TRBV15
j_call: TRBJ1-6
cdr3_nt: TGTGCCACCAGCAGCCAGACAGATAATTCACCCCTCCACTTT
cdr3_aa: CATSSQTDNSPLHF

d_call: TRBD1
clone_size: few
v_call: TRBV7-2
j_call: TRBJ2-2
cdr3_nt: TGTGCCAGCAGTCCACGGACAGGGAACACCGGGGAGCTGTTTTTT
cdr3_aa: CASSPRTGNTGELFF

d_call: NA
clone_size: few
v_call: TRBV15
j_call: TRBJ1-6
cdr3_nt: TGTGCCACCAGCAGAGATGAGGGACGGGGGGGCTCCTATAATTCACCCCTCCACTTT
cdr3_aa: CATSRDEGRGGSYNSPLHF

d_call: TRBD2
clone_size: NA
v_call: TRBV11-2
j_call: TRBJ2-3
cdr3_nt: TGTGCCAGCAGCTTGGTACAAGCGGGGCTTTTAGATACGCAGTATTTT
cdr3_aa: CASSLVQAGLLDTQYF

d_call: TRBD1
clone_size: NA
v_call: TRBV28
j_call: TRBJ1-2
cdr3_nt: TGTGCCAGCAGTACAGGGGCGACCTATCTGAGATCTAACTATGGCTACACCTTC
cdr3_aa: CASSTGATYLRSNYGYTF

d_call: NA
clone_size: NA
v_call: TRBV4-2
j_call: TRBJ2-5
cdr3_nt: TGTGCCAGCAGCCAAGGCCCATTATTACAAGAGACCCAGTACTTC
cdr3_aa: CASSQGPLLQETQYF

d_call: NA
clone_size: few
v_call: TRBV10-3
j_call: TRBJ2-1
cdr3_nt: TGTGCCATCAGCCGGGACATCTCCTACAATGAGCAGTTCTTC
cdr3_aa: CAISRDISYNEQFF

d_call: NA
clone_size: few
v_call: TRBV7-9
j_call: TRBJ1-1
cdr3_nt: TGTGCCAGCAGCTTAGCGACCCTGAACACTGAAGCTTTCTTT
cdr3_aa: CASSLATLNTEAFF

d_call: NA
clone_size: few
v_call: TRBV6-5
j_call: TRBJ2-3
cdr3_nt: TGTGCCAGCAGCTCCTTAGGCGGCACAGATACGCAGTATTTT
cdr3_aa: CASSSLGGTDTQYF

d_call: NA
clone_size: NA
v_call: TRBV10-3
j_call: TRBJ2-7
cdr3_nt: TGTGCCACCAACAAGGGAGAATCATCCCCCTACGAGCAGTACTTC
cdr3_aa: CATNKGESSPYEQYF

d_call: NA
clone_size: few
v_call: TRBV9
j_call: TRBJ2-1
cdr3_nt: TGTGCCAGCAGCGTAGAGCCACGGGACGGCAATGAGCAGTTCTTC
cdr3_aa: CASSVEPRDGNEQFF